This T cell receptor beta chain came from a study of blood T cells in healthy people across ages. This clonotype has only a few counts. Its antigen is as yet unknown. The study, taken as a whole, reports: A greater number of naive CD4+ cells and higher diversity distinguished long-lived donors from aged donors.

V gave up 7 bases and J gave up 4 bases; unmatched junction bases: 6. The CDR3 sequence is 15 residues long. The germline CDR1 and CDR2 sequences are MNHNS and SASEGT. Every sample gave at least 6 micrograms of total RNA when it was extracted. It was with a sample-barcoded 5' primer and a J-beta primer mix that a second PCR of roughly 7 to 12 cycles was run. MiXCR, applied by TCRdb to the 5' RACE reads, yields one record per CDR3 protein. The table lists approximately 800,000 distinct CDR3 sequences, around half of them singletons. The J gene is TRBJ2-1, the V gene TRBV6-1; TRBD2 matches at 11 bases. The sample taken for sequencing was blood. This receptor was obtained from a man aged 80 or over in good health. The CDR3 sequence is CASIKGTSGYNEQFF. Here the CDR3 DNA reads TGTGCCAGCATCAAGGGGACTAGCGGTTACAATGAGCAGTTCTTC.